This TCR beta chain was obtained from a study of T cell responses to AZD1222 COVID-19 vaccine (dated by TCRdb to the early 2020s). Background for the entire study: TCR sequencing covered fewer than 250 trial participants: roughly 200 given two doses of AZD1222 and about 26 given two doses of MenACWY control vaccine. Trial participants were enrolled by age into 18-55, 56-69 and 70-plus year subgroups, with roughly 150, 30 and 60 TCR-sequenced participants respectively.

The study at large found these results: Only five to seven AZD1222 recipients were SARS-CoV-2 seropositive at baseline, limiting conclusions about previously exposed vaccinees. Participants were mostly white British, with more females than males. The authors suggested clonal diversity may have been underestimated. Reportedly, close to half of the unique spike-specific TCRs recognized epitopes lying outside the regions that are mutated in the B.1.351 and B.1.1.7 variants. Because no samples from the day 14 peak response were available, repertoires could be characterized only after the peak T cell response. The vaccine-associated CD4 TCRs covered the entire spike protein, and the dominant responses fell in regions 160-218 and 743-854. After two AZD1222 doses, spike-specific TCR breadth and depth were significantly higher than at day 0 and than in MenACWY recipients. The 56-69-year group was small, and its depth increase did not reach significance, likely because of low power.

With regard to this clone: Its antigen target is currently unknown. One base away there is no much larger clone; base qualities are not given.

CDR1 LGHDT and CDR2 YNNKEL were looked up in the germline V gene (reference sequence). Germline trimming: 1 base from V, 7 bases from J; junction bases outside gene matches: 7. The CDR3 goes from the cysteine to the phenylalanine over 15 residues. Of all the DNA, just the CDR3 is kept, 45 bases in frame from base 1. What this sample's time point label stands for: about 28 days (+/-7) after the second vaccine dose. AZD1222 recipients given second doses at about 4 weeks or at about 12 weeks were pooled, since spike-specific TCR depth and breadth were not found to differ between the two schedules. The vaccinee samples were drawn from two UK trials, COV001 and COV002, one of which was a single-blind randomized controlled phase 2/3 trial testing AZD1222 (ChAdOx1 nCoV-19) in healthy adults. For TCRbeta chain sequencing, PBMC samples from trial participants were taken at day 0 and at day 28 after the second dose.

The CDR3 regions of human TCRbeta chains were analyzed by immunosequencing. Processing in the source paper ran as follows. Repertoire TCRs were checked for matches against a reference library of SARS-CoV-2-specific TCRs that had been generated using the MIRA antigen-specificity platform. Breadth was defined as the fraction of unique TCRs that were SARS-CoV-2-associated, and depth was defined as the fraction of total T cells that were SARS-CoV-2-associated. Using the MIRA data, each spike-specific TCR was mapped to the spike region that the TCR reacts to and placed in a CD4 or CD8 class. Log10-transformed breadth and depth values were compared by one-way ANOVA with Sidak's multiple comparisons tests. TCRdb holds this immuneACCESS table with in-frame rearrangements only. Some clones are missing; in checked studies, unresolved V genes explain under half, and the rest has no known cause. The V and J calls and clone size are taken from that table; D and trimming were inferred from the DNA. The sample contains under 150,000 clones, more than 70% of them found a single time. The ten biggest clones cover 6.5% of the sample.

This clonotype originated in an adult who received the AZD1222 COVID-19 vaccine. The sequenced sample was peripheral blood, obtained 28 days after the second AZD1222 dose. Rearrangement joined TRBV3-1 (or the pseudogene TRBV3-2) to TRBJ1-2, and 9 junction bases match TRBD1. The nucleotide sequence reads as follows: TGTGCCAGCAGCCAAGTTACAGGGGGCGCGGTTGGCTACACCTTC. It codes for CASSQVTGGAVGYTF.